This T cell receptor beta chain is drawn from a study of sequential checkpoint blockade in melanoma. Treatment denoted: randomized to nivolumab then ipilimumab (arm A) or the reverse (arm B). Patients had received no earlier DNA-damaging chemotherapy. Profiled with immunoSEQ multiplex PCR; TCRdb holds only in-frame clones, not every one. The table shows fewer than 45,000 clones, with 86% occurring only once. This clone was seen once. Germline trimming cut 2 bases from V and 1 base from J; bases unmatched to any gene: 6. The CDR3 has 16 residues. The germline V gene encodes CDR1 LGHNA and CDR2 YSLEER. This specimen consisted of CD8+ T cells sorted from blood (inferred from file names), obtained from a patient given nivolumab and ipilimumab in sequence. The chain recombines TRBV4-3 with TRBJ2-3; 7 bases fit TRBD2. The clonotype comes from a human donor with melanoma. Written as DNA, the CDR3 is TGCGCCAGCAGCCAACTCTGGGAGGGTCGCACAGATACGCAGTATTTT. It yields the protein CASSQLWEGRTDTQYF.